This TCR beta chain comes out of a study of shared clonotypes between healthy human individuals. Study context: Per-donor plates numbered three CD4 naive, three CD4 memory, two CD8 naive and one CD8 memory. Study conclusions and caveats: Depth of sequencing was expected to influence donor clonotype sharing. Sampling involved blood alone; tissue repertoires likely differ.

Profiled with immunoSEQ multiplex PCR; TCRdb holds only in-frame clones, not every one. This table holds approximately 810,000 clones, around 93% found once. CD8 cells classed as naive were CD45RO-negative and positively selected for CCR7, excluding terminally differentiated effector memory CD45RA+ cells. All donors qualified as healthy HIV-negative adults and had experienced no recent acute infections or vaccinations. From germline, CDR1 is MDHEN and CDR2 SYDVKM. Trimming shortened V by 5 bases and J by 3 bases, and 22 bases separated the two germline ends. This CDR3 comprises 18 residues. Turning to this clone: The antigen is not known.

The clonotype originates from a young man in good health. V is TRBV28 and J is TRBJ2-2, with D possibly being TRBD2 (6 bases). The sequencing input was naive CD8+ T cells sorted from blood. The CDR3 loop is CASSPPSEGLIYTGELFF. CDR3 DNA sequence: TGTGCCAGCAGTCCACCCTCGGAGGGACTGATATACACCGGGGAGCTGTTTTTT.